Sequencing of this T cell receptor (beta chain) was carried out in a study of identical twins. Broader study findings: Analyses of zero insertions could be partly confounded by invariant MAIT and iNKT cells. The degree of excess twin sharing was weaker in beta out-of-frame sequences.

This clonotype was found a few times. Its antigen is undetermined. The CDR3 contains 13 residues. The germline V gene has CDR1 DFQATT and CDR2 SNEGSKA (reference sequence). V was pared by 5 bases and J by 4 bases, with 6 bases of the junction left unmatched. One entry per CDR3 protein, called by TCRdb with MiXCR from the 5' RACE reads. Counted here are roughly 1.6 million distinct CDR3 sequences, under 35% occurring once; the ten biggest clones make up about 0.25%. Sequenced material: cord blood. The sequence was obtained from a newborn girl in good health. This chain connects TRBV20-1 to TRBJ2-5; TRBD1 matches 8 bases. CDR3 in DNA: TGCAGTGCTCCTAGACAGGGGCGAGAGACCCAGTACTTC. Protein sequence: CSAPRQGRETQYF.